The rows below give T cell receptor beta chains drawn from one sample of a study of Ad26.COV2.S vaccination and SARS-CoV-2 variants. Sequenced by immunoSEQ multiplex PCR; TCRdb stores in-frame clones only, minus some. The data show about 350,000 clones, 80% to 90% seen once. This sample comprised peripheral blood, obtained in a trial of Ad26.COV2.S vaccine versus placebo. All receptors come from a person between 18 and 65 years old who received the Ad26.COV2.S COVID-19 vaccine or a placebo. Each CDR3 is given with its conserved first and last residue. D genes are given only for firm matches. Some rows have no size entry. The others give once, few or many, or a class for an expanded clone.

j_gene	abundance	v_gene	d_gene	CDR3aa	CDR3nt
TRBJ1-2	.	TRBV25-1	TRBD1	CASSVGTGTIFKYGYTF	TGTGCCAGCAGTGTGGGGACAGGGACAATTTTCAAGTATGGCTACACCTTC
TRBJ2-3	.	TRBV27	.	CASSLFRYTDTQYF	TGTGCCAGCAGTTTGTTCAGGTACACAGATACGCAGTATTTT
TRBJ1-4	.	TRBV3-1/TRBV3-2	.	CASSQEGEKLFF	TGTGCCAGCAGCCAAGAGGGTGAAAAACTGTTTTTT
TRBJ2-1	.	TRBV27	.	CASSLLGDSYNEQFF	TGTGCCAGCAGTTTATTGGGGGACTCCTACAATGAGCAGTTCTTC
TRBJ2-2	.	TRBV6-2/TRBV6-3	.	CASSYQGITGELFF	TGTGCCAGCAGTTACCAGGGAATCACCGGGGAGCTGTTTTTT
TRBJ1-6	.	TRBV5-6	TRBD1	CASSSSTGTDNSPLHF	TGTGCCAGCAGTTCATCCACCGGGACAGATAATTCACCCCTCCACTTT
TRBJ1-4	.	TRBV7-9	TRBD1	CASSDRVTNEKLFF	TGTGCCAGCAGCGACAGGGTGACTAATGAAAAACTGTTTTTT
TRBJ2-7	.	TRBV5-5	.	CASSFPADYYEQYF	TGTGCCAGCAGCTTTCCGGCGGATTACTACGAGCAGTACTTC
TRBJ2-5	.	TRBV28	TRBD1	CASNPNPNRGQRETQYF	TGTGCCAGCAACCCCAACCCAAACAGGGGTCAAAGGGAGACCCAGTACTTC
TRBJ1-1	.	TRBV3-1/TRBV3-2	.	CASSQDTSYTEAFF	TGTGCCAGCAGCCAAGACACCAGTTACACTGAAGCTTTCTTT
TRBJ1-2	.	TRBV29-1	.	CSVLGWEGPGYGYTF	TGCAGCGTCCTTGGTTGGGAGGGGCCCGGGTATGGCTACACCTTC
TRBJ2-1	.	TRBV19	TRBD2	CASSKWTSGIKNEQFF	TGTGCCAGTAGTAAATGGACTAGCGGGATTAAGAATGAGCAGTTCTTC
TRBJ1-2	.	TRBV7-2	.	CASSLSGLVNYGYTF	TGTGCCAGCAGCTTATCGGGACTAGTAAACTATGGCTACACCTTC
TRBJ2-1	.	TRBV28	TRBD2	CASSLRLAGGPSSYNEQFF	TGTGCCAGCAGTCTCCGACTAGCGGGAGGTCCGAGCTCCTACAATGAGCAGTTCTTC
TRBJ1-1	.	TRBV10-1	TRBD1	CASSESKGQGLGRTEAFF	TGCGCCAGCAGTGAGTCGAAGGGACAGGGGTTAGGGAGAACTGAAGCTTTCTTT
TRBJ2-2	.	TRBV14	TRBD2	CASSHLGTTNTGELFF	TGTGCCAGCAGCCATTTGGGGACTACGAACACCGGGGAGCTGTTTTTT
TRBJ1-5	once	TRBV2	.	CASSGTRINQPQHF	TGTGCCAGCAGTGGGACTCGAATCAATCAGCCCCAGCATTTT
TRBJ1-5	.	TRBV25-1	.	CASSEVAGPQHF	TGTGCCAGCAGTGAAGTCGCCGGGCCCCAGCATTTT
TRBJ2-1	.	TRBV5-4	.	CASSWDGGQSYNEQFF	TGTGCCAGCAGCTGGGACGGGGGGCAGTCCTACAATGAGCAGTTCTTC
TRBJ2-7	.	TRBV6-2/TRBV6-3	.	CASSYEGQELLSSYEQYF	TGTGCCAGCAGTTACGAGGGTCAGGAGCTCCTAAGCTCCTACGAGCAGTACTTC
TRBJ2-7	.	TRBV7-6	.	CASSLLQVPGPYEQYF	TGTGCCAGCAGCCTTCTACAGGTTCCGGGCCCCTACGAGCAGTACTTC
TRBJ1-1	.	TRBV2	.	CASSEFETLTEAFF	TGTGCCAGCAGTGAATTTGAGACTCTCACTGAAGCTTTCTTT
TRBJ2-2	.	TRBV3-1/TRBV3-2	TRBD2	CASSPTSGSIGELFF	TGTGCCAGCAGCCCGACTAGCGGGAGCATCGGGGAGCTGTTTTTT
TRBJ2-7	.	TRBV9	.	CASSVAGAHYEQYF	TGTGCCAGCAGCGTCGCGGGGGCCCACTACGAGCAGTACTTC
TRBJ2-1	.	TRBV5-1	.	CASSLPSGSSYNEQFF	TGCGCCAGCAGCTTGCCGAGCGGAAGCTCCTACAATGAGCAGTTCTTC
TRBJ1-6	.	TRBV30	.	CACIGGGYNSPLHF	TGTGCCTGTATAGGGGGGGGATATAATTCACCCCTCCACTTT
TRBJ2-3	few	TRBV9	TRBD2	CASSVTASGARTDTQYF	TGTGCCAGCAGCGTAACCGCTAGCGGGGCCCGCACAGATACGCAGTATTTT
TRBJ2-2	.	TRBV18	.	CASSQSQGLTGELFF	TGTGCCAGCTCACAGTCCCAGGGACTCACCGGGGAGCTGTTTTTT
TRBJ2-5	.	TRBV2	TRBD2	CASRWGGETQYF	TGTGCCAGCAGGTGGGGGGGAGAGACCCAGTACTTC
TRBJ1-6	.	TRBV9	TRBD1	CASSLEQGRGNSPLHF	TGTGCCAGCAGCTTAGAACAGGGGCGCGGTAATTCACCCCTCCACTTT
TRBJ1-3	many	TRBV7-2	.	CASSLDRSSGNTIYF	TGTGCCAGCAGCTTAGACAGGTCCTCTGGAAACACCATATATTTT
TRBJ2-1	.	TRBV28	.	CASSIRLPRGEQFF	TGTGCCAGCAGTATAAGACTCCCCCGGGGAGAGCAGTTCTTC
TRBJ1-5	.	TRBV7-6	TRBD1	CASSRGSQGNQPQHF	TGTGCCAGCAGCCGTGGTTCACAGGGGAATCAGCCCCAGCATTTT
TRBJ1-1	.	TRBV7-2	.	CASSSVPDLGMNTEAFF	TGTGCCAGCAGCTCCGTCCCGGACCTAGGGATGAACACTGAAGCTTTCTTT
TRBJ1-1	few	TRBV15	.	CATSRDPNTEAFF	TGTGCCACCAGCAGAGACCCGAACACTGAAGCTTTCTTT
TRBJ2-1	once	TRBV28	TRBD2	CASSSRLAHTYNEQFF	TGTGCCAGCAGTTCCAGACTAGCGCACACCTACAATGAGCAGTTCTTC
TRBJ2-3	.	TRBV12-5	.	CASGFDTDTQYF	TGTGCTAGTGGTTTCGACACAGATACGCAGTATTTT
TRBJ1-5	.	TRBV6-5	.	CASLDSYNQPQHF	TGTGCCAGCCTGGACAGCTACAATCAGCCCCAGCATTTT
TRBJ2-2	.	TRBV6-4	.	CASSDQASGELFF	TGTGCCAGCAGTGATCAGGCTTCCGGGGAGCTGTTTTTT
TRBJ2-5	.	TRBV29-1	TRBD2	CSGYGTSGKETQYF	TGCAGCGGGTACGGGACTAGCGGGAAAGAGACCCAGTACTTC
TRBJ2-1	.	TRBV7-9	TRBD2	CASSSGLDGYNEQFF	TGTGCCAGCAGCTCGGGACTAGACGGATACAATGAGCAGTTCTTC
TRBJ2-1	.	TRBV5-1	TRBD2	CASGAGLAGEGLQDEQFF	TGCGCCAGCGGGGCGGGACTAGCGGGAGAGGGGCTACAGGATGAGCAGTTCTTC
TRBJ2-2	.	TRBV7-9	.	CASSLGLATNTGELFF	TGTGCCAGCAGCTTAGGTTTAGCGACGAACACCGGGGAGCTGTTTTTT
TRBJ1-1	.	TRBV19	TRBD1	CASSIDGGQSEAFF	TGTGCCAGTAGTATAGATGGGGGACAGAGTGAAGCTTTCTTT
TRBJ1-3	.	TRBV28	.	CASRAWTSGSLLDF	TGTGCCAGCAGAGCTTGGACCTCCGGGTCTCTCTTGGATTTT
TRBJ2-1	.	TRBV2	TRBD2	CASSVAGEWIWEGNEQFF	TGTGCCAGCAGTGTAGCCGGGGAGTGGATTTGGGAGGGAAATGAGCAGTTCTTC
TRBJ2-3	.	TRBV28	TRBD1	CASSQSQGVTDTQYF	TGTGCCAGCAGCCAATCTCAGGGGGTCACAGATACGCAGTATTTT
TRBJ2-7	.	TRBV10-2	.	CASSHPYEQYF	TGCGCCAGCAGTCACCCCTACGAGCAGTACTTC
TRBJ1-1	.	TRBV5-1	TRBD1	CASSLGTGGNTEAFF	TGCGCCAGCAGCTTGGGGACAGGGGGCAACACTGAAGCTTTCTTT
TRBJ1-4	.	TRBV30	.	CAWSDRPNEKLFF	TGTGCCTGGAGTGATAGGCCGAATGAAAAACTGTTTTTT
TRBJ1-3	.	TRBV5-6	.	CASSFDDGNTIYF	TGTGCCAGCAGCTTCGACGATGGAAACACCATATATTTT
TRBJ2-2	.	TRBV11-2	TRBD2	CASSLFPKGGSGRSGELFF	TGTGCCAGCAGCTTATTCCCGAAGGGGGGAAGCGGGAGGTCCGGGGAGCTGTTTTTT
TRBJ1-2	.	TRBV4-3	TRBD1	CASSHEQGARNGYTF	TGCGCCAGCAGCCATGAACAGGGGGCGCGTAATGGCTACACCTTC
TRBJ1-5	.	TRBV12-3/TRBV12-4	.	CASSQGLGQPQHF	TGTGCCAGCAGTCAGGGACTTGGACAGCCCCAGCATTTT
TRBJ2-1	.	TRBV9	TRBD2	CASSPPAAGYNEQFF	TGTGCCAGCAGCCCCCCGGCAGCGGGGTACAATGAGCAGTTCTTC
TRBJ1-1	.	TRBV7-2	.	CASSLQAGLNTEAFF	TGTGCCAGCAGCTTACAGGCAGGGCTGAACACTGAAGCTTTCTTT
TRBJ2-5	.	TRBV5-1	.	CASSLAAFQTQYF	TGCGCCAGCAGCTTGGCAGCTTTCCAGACCCAGTACTTC
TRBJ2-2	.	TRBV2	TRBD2	CASSWSGGQNTGELFF	TGTGCCAGCAGTTGGAGCGGGGGGCAGAACACCGGGGAGCTGTTTTTT
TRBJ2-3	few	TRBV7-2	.	CASSLGLFTDTQYF	TGTGCCAGCAGCTTGGGTCTGTTCACAGATACGCAGTATTTT
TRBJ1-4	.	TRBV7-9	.	CASSLTVGTIRGTNEKLFF	TGTGCCAGCAGCTTGACGGTCGGGACAATTAGGGGAACTAATGAAAAACTGTTTTTT